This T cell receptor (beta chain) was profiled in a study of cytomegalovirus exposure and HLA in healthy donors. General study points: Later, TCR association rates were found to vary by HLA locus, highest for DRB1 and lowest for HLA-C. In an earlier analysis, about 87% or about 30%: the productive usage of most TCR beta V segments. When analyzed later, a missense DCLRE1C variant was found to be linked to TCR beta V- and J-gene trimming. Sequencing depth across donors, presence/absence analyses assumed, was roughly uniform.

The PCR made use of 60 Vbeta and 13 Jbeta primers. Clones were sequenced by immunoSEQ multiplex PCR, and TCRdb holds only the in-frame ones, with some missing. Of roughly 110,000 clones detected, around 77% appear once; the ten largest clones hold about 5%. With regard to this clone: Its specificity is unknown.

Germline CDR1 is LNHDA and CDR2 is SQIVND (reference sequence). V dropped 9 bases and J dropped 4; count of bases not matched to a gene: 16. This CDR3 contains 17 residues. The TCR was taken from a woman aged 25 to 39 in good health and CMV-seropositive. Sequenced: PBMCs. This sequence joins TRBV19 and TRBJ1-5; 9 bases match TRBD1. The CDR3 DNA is TGTGCCAGCAACCCTGGCAGGGACAGGGTATCAAATCAGCCCCAGCATTTT. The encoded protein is CASNPGRDRVSNQPQHF.